The 27 T cell receptor beta chains below come from one sample, sequenced in a study of CD8 T cells in ankylosing spondylitis (dated by TCRdb to about 2017). Beyond this particular receptor, the publication reports: Blood from ankylosing spondylitis patients appeared to be characterized by a TCR beta motif made up of seven or eight highly homologous amino acid variants.

The antigens these receptors bind are not known. Libraries were made using 5' RACE. This sample was sequenced with an Illumina HiSeq 2500. TCRdb itself trimmed the public reads at Q25 with fastp, ran MiXCR and retained productive beta chains. Entries are consolidated by CDR3 protein sequence, retaining the most common genes and DNA. The sample records about 800,000 distinct CDR3 sequences, 10% to 15% of which are singletons. Of the sample, under 0.6% is held by the ten largest clones. Sequences were obtained from blood, either unsorted or a sorted T cell fraction (not recorded which). The receptors stem from a male donor with ankylosing spondylitis.

This clonotype came up a few times. The V call is TRBV20-1, the J call TRBJ2-1; 9 bases fit TRBD2. The germline CDR1 and CDR2 sequences are DFQATT and SNEGSKA (reference sequence). The CDR3 sequence is 14 residues long. V was pared by 5 bases and J by 3 bases, with 5 bases of the junction left unmatched. CDR3 protein: CSAETSGSYNEQFF. As DNA, the CDR3 is TGCAGTGCTGAGACTAGCGGAAGCTACAATGAGCAGTTCTTC.

This clonotype was recorded a few times. The J gene is TRBJ2-2, the V gene TRBV28, with D perhaps TRBD2 (6 bases). The CDR3 runs to 15 residues. Germline V gives CDR1 MDHEN, CDR2 SYDVKM. The ends were cut back, 6 bases at V and 7 bases at J, with 18 bases in the middle. DNA for the CDR3: TGTGCCAGCAGCCCCGGGTTAGCGGAAGGCGGGGAGCTGTTTTTT. This encodes CASSPGLAEGGELFF.

The CDR3 loop is CASSYDTAGYGYTF. CDR3 in DNA: TGCGCCAGCAGCTACGACACGGCGGGGTATGGCTACACCTTC. V is TRBV5-1 and J is TRBJ1-2; D remains unclear. CDR3 length: 14 residues. Germline V lookup: CDR1 SGHRS, CDR2 YFSETQ. Trimming cost V 3 bases and J 5 bases, with 14 bases left between them.

This clonotype was seen many times. This chain connects TRBV7-2 to TRBJ1-2; D not resolved. The CDR3 has 13 amino acids. V shed 8 bases and J shed 2 bases, with 12 bases lying between them. Germline V lookup: CDR1 SGHTA, CDR2 FQGNSA. The CDR3 loop is CASQRVNNYGYTF. The CDR3 DNA reads TGTGCCAGCCAACGGGTCAACAACTATGGCTACACCTTC.

This clonotype was recorded at least ten times. This chain links TRBV7-2 with TRBJ1-4; D perhaps matches TRBD1 (5 bases). The CDR3 totals 16 residues. Trimming stripped 5 bases from V and 5 bases from J, with 18 bases between. CDR1 SGHTA and CDR2 FQGNSA come from the germline V gene. As DNA, the CDR3 is TGTGCCAGCAGCCCCGGTACACATGGGGGGAATGAAAAACTGTTTTTT. Protein: CASSPGTHGGNEKLFF.

This clonotype has a handful of counts. The chain links TRBV9 to TRBJ2-7; D unresolved. V gave up 2 bases and J gave up 6 bases, with 15 bases separating them. Germline values: CDR1 SGDLS, CDR2 YYNGEE. CDR3 size: 14 residues. CDR3 in amino acids: CASSVKPFHGEQYF. CDR3 in DNA: TGTGCCAGCAGCGTGAAACCCTTCCATGGCGAGCAGTACTTC.

This clonotype was recorded at least ten times. The chain combines TRBV5-1 with TRBJ2-1; a possible D gene is TRBD2 (6 bases). Trimming pared 0 bases from V and 4 bases from J, leaving 11 bases between. CDR1 is SGHRS and CDR2 is YFSETQ in the germline V gene. The CDR3 totals 15 residues. The CDR3 reads CASSLDEGTYNEQFF. CDR3 DNA sequence: TGCGCCAGCAGCTTGGACGAGGGGACTTACAATGAGCAGTTCTTC.

This clonotype has only a few counts. This chain joins TRBV7-2 and TRBJ1-2, with 10 nucleotides matching TRBD1. CDR1 SGHTA and CDR2 FQGNSA come from the germline V gene. The CDR3 consists of 15 residues. J lost 8 bases, V lost 2 bases, and 8 bases had no gene match. The CDR3 region has the DNA TGTGCCAGCAGCTTAAGGGACAGGGGAGGGGAGGGCTACACCTTC. Its translation: CASSLRDRGGEGYTF. The full variable domain, in which reference TRBV7-2 and TRBJ1-2 provide the parts outside the CDR3, is GAGVSQSPSNKVTEKGKDVELRCDPISGHTALYWYRQSLGQGLEFLIYFQGNSAPDKSGLPSDRFSAERTGGSVSTLTIQRTQQEDSAVYLCASSLRDRGGEGYTFGSGTRLTVV.

This clonotype was seen more than once but under ten times. This CDR3 is CASSYSRQVAPEQYF. The CDR3 bases are TGTGCCAGCAGTTACTCGAGGCAAGTTGCCCCCGAGCAGTACTTC. The rearrangement joins TRBV6-5 to TRBJ2-7; D ambiguous. Germline CDR1 MNHEY, CDR2 SVGAGI. The V end was cut by 0 bases, the J end by 6 bases, with 15 bases between. CDR3 length: 15 residues.

This sequence joins TRBV2 and TRBJ1-5; 9 nucleotides agree with TRBD1. The trim removed 6 bases at V and 8 bases at J, leaving 8 bases unmatched. Per the germline V gene, CDR1 is SNHLY and CDR2 is FYNNEI. The CDR3 totals 14 residues. Written as DNA, the CDR3 is TGTGCCAGCAGGGCGACAGGGGGAATCAAGCCCCAGCATTTT. This encodes CASRATGGIKPQHF.

This rearrangement joins TRBV20-1 to TRBJ2-5, with D possibly TRBD1 on 5 matching bases. CDR3 size: 13 residues. Germline CDR1 reads DFQATT; CDR2 reads SNEGSKA (reference sequence). The CDR3 coding sequence is TGCAGGGTCCCAGGCAGGGATGGGGAGACCCAGTACTTC. This gives the protein CRVPGRDGETQYF.

The chain uses TRBV9 and TRBJ2-2; D unresolved. The CDR3 has 14 residues. Looked up from germline, CDR1 is SGDLS and CDR2 is YYNGEE. V gave up 3 bases and J gave up 6 bases, with 12 bases separating them. CDR3 in amino acids: CASSAELHAGELFF. The CDR3 DNA sequence: TGTGCCAGCAGCGCTGAACTCCACGCCGGGGAGCTGTTTTTT.

This clonotype has only a few counts. This rearrangement joins TRBV7-3 to TRBJ2-3; a weak D match, TRBD2 (5 bases). V lost 5 bases and J 6 bases, leaving 15 bases between the germline ends. Germline V gene lookup returns CDR1 SGHTA and CDR2 FQGTGA. The CDR3 contains 14 residues. The CDR3 sequence is CASSPSDWTDTQYF. CDR3 DNA sequence: TGTGCCAGCAGCCCGTCGGACTGGACGGATACGCAGTATTTT.

This clonotype has only a few counts. The J gene is TRBJ1-2, the V gene TRBV4-3, with TRBD1 as a possible D gene (5 bases). The V gene's germline CDR1 is LGHNA and CDR2 YSLEER. With 0 bases removed from V and 4 bases from J, the gap between germline ends came to 21 bases. There are 18 residues in the CDR3. The CDR3 DNA sequence: TGCGCCAGCAGCCAAGATCAAAAGGGGACCATTGGGAGCTATGGCTACACCTTC. Protein: CASSQDQKGTIGSYGYTF.

The rearrangement links TRBV7-2 to TRBJ2-3; 12 nucleotides agree with TRBD2. V lost 6 bases to trimming and J lost 2 bases; unmatched junction nucleotides: 3. The CDR3 consists of 15 residues. The germline V gene has CDR1 SGHTA and CDR2 FQGNSA. As DNA, the CDR3 is TGTGCCAGCAGTTGGACTAGCGGGGCCACAGATACGCAGTATTTT. It translates to CASSWTSGATDTQYF.

The chain uses TRBV4-3 and TRBJ2-2; TRBD1 or TRBD2 may be the D gene (5 bases each). Trimming shortened V by 0 bases and J by 4 bases, and 9 bases separated the two germline ends. This CDR3 has 15 amino acids. Germline CDR1 is LGHNA and CDR2 is YSLEER. The CDR3, as DNA: TGCGCCAGCAGCCAAGAGTGGGACGGCACCGGGGAGCTGTTTTTT. Amino acid sequence: CASSQEWDGTGELFF.

This clonotype was seen a handful of times. The chain uses TRBV4-2 and TRBJ2-1; D unresolved. CDR1 and CDR2 from the germline V gene are LGHNA and YNFKEQ. Trimming pared 1 base from V and 4 bases from J, leaving 5 bases between. This CDR3 has 13 residues. The DNA for the CDR3 is TGTGCCAGCAGCCAAGCTAGATACAATGAGCAGTTCTTC. Translated, it gives CASSQARYNEQFF.

This clonotype was seen at least ten times. The rearrangement joins TRBV29-1 to TRBJ2-5; TRBD1 is a possible D gene (5 bases). Germline V gene lookup returns CDR1 SQVTM and CDR2 ANQGSEA. V lost 5 bases and J 3 bases, leaving 16 bases between the germline ends. This CDR3 is built from 14 residues. The CDR3 DNA is TGCAGCGTTCCTTTAGGGGAAGGAAAAGAGACCCAGTACTTC. Protein sequence: CSVPLGEGKETQYF.

This clonotype was counted only a few times. A clone one base away is much larger, so this may be a read error. The chain joins TRBV28 to TRBJ2-7, with TRBD2 as a possible D gene (6 bases). Germline-derived CDR1 and CDR2 are MDHEN and SYDVKM. Trimming took off 3 bases at V and 0 bases at J, with 12 bases between the two ends. There are 15 residues in the CDR3. CDR3 coding DNA: TGTGCCAGCAGTTTCGCTAGCGTGAGCTCCTACGAGCAGTACTTC. Translated: CASSFASVSSYEQYF.

This clonotype was seen at least ten times. V and J are TRBV24-1 and TRBJ2-1; possibly TRBD1 for D (5 bases). The CDR3 runs to 12 residues. Germline V gene lookup returns CDR1 KGHDR and CDR2 SFDVKD. With 8 bases removed from V and 8 bases from J, the gap between germline ends came to 12 bases. The CDR3: CATKGNPDEQFF. The CDR3 nucleotides are TGTGCCACCAAGGGGAATCCGGATGAGCAGTTCTTC.

The rearrangement links TRBV7-9 to TRBJ2-2; D unresolved. The CDR3 runs 14 residues. Trimming took 4 bases from V and 3 from J, leaving 9 bases between them. The germline V gene encodes CDR1 SEHNR and CDR2 FQNEAQ (reference sequence). This CDR3 reads CASSSAGYTGELFF. The DNA of the CDR3 is TGTGCCAGCAGCTCAGCTGGATACACCGGGGAGCTGTTTTTT.

This rearrangement joins TRBV6-1 to TRBJ2-6, with a weak D call TRBD2 (5 bases). The CDR3 totals 15 residues. Trimming left V 6 bases short and J 0 bases short, with 9 bases between. Germline CDR1 and CDR2: MNHNS and SASEGT. This CDR3 reads CASRPAGSGANVLTF. The CDR3 region has the DNA TGTGCCAGCAGACCCGCGGGCTCTGGGGCCAACGTCCTGACTTTC.

This chain links TRBV5-6 with TRBJ2-6; 10 bases align to TRBD1. The germline gives CDR1 SGHDT, CDR2 YYEEEE. With 0 bases clipped from V and 3 bases from J, the junction kept 9 bases outside the gene matches. CDR3 length equals 19 residues. The CDR3, as DNA: TGTGCCAGCAGCTTGGTCTACCGGGACAGGGGACTTGGGGCCAACGTCCTGACTTTC. Encoded protein: CASSLVYRDRGLGANVLTF.

In its sample, this clonotype was seen a few times. V usage is TRBV30 and J usage is TRBJ2-3; D not resolved. Germline V lookup: CDR1 GTSNPN, CDR2 SVGIG (reference sequence). V lost 2 bases, J lost 4 bases, and 7 bases lay in between. CDR3 length: 12 amino acids. The CDR3 sequence is CAWSRRSDTQYF. The CDR3 bases are TGTGCCTGGAGTCGGCGGTCAGATACGCAGTATTTT.

The genes are TRBV5-1 and TRBJ2-5, with a weak D call TRBD1 (6 bases). Germline V gives CDR1 SGHRS, CDR2 YFSETQ. The CDR3 covers 15 residues. Trimming pared 0 bases from V and 1 base from J, leaving 10 bases between. The chain's CDR3 is CASSLDAGVQETQYF. The CDR3 region has the DNA TGCGCCAGCAGCTTGGATGCAGGGGTCCAAGAGACCCAGTACTTC.

This clonotype was picked up a small number of times. The rearrangement links TRBV7-2 to TRBJ2-1; the D gene could be TRBD1 or TRBD2 (6 bases each). Trimming removed 6 bases from V and 4 bases from J, with 13 bases in between. The CDR3 has 14 amino acids. Germline V lookup: CDR1 SGHTA, CDR2 FQGNSA. CDR3 sequence: CASRIRGGYNEQFF. CDR3 nucleotide sequence: TGTGCCAGCAGGATTAGAGGGGGGTACAATGAGCAGTTCTTC.

This chain uses TRBV6-1 with TRBJ2-5, with D maybe TRBD2 (5 bases). Germline V gene data show CDR1 as MNHNS and CDR2 as SASEGT. V was pared by 6 bases and J by 3 bases, with 17 bases between. The CDR3 consists of 15 residues. The CDR3: CASRRRGIGEETQYF. The DNA for the CDR3 is TGTGCCAGCAGACGACGCGGAATCGGGGAAGAGACCCAGTACTTC.